Each of the 18 T cell receptor beta chains below was sequenced from the same sample in a study of T cells in Graves' hyperthyroidism and ophthalmopathy. From RNA transcripts, TCR beta CDR3 regions were amplified. RT-PCR in the first round (using the HTBI primer set) targeted the TCR CDR3. From the multiplex PCR reads, TCRdb called clonotypes with MiXCR, one entry per CDR3 protein. This table holds hundreds of thousands of distinct CDR3 sequences, roughly 15% found once. The sample comprised blood. Source of these receptors: a woman aged 45-59 years with Graves' ophthalmopathy.

This clonotype was detected many times. The CDR3 region has the DNA TGTGCCAGCAGCCTACAGGGGGCTACTGAAGCTTTCTTT. It codes for CASSLQGATEAFF. The chain uses TRBV12-3 or TRBV12-4 and TRBJ1-1, with TRBD1 identical over 9 bases. The CDR3 is 13 amino acids. V lost 6 bases to trimming and J lost 5 bases; unmatched junction nucleotides: 4.

This clonotype was recorded at least ten times. The gene calls are TRBV20-1 and TRBJ2-1; maybe TRBD2 (5 bases). This CDR3 comprises 17 residues. V was shortened by 2 bases and J by 3 bases, with 20 bases between the two germline ends. Germline values: CDR1 DFQATT, CDR2 SNEGSKA (reference sequence). The CDR3 sequence is CSARPLKVASRYNEQFF. DNA of the CDR3: TGCAGTGCTAGACCCCTCAAGGTGGCTAGCCGCTACAATGAGCAGTTCTTC.

V and J are TRBV25-1 and TRBJ2-7; D gene unclear. Germline-derived CDR1 and CDR2 are MGHDK and SYGVNS. CDR3 length: 14 residues. V was trimmed by 5 bases and J by 2 bases, leaving 13 bases between them. The CDR3 bases are TGTGCCAGCAGTCGCAGCAAAAGACCCTACGAGCAGTACTTC. Its translation: CASSRSKRPYEQYF.

About this clonotype itself: A much larger clone is a single base away; this may be a read error. The chain combines TRBV27 with TRBJ2-1; 12 bases agree with TRBD1. This CDR3 is 15 amino acids long. Germline lookup yields CDR1 MNHEY and CDR2 SMNVEV (reference sequence). CDR3 nucleotides: TGTGACAGCCGGGACAGGGGGCGGGTTTACAATGAGCAGTTCTTC. It translates to CDSRDRGRVYNEQFF.

CDR3 DNA: TGTGCCAGCAGCGTGCCCGGGACTGGACAGTTCTTC. Translated: CASSVPGTGQFF. The V gene is TRBV4-2, the J gene TRBJ2-1, with D perhaps matching TRBD2 (6 bases). Germline V gives CDR1 LGHNA, CDR2 YNFKEQ. The V end was cut by 5 bases, the J end by 13 bases, with 15 bases between. The CDR3 has 12 residues.

The genes are TRBV4-2 and TRBJ1-1, with D uncertain. The V gene's germline CDR1 is LGHNA and CDR2 YNFKEQ. Deletions cut 0 bases from V and 4 bases from J, with 15 bases between. The CDR3 totals 16 residues. The CDR3 is CASSQESRGPGTEAFF. CDR3 coding DNA: TGTGCCAGCAGCCAAGAAAGCCGGGGTCCTGGCACTGAAGCTTTCTTT.

This clonotype was recorded at least ten times. V is TRBV20-1 and J is TRBJ2-1; D is possibly TRBD2 (5 bases). Per the germline V gene, CDR1 is DFQATT and CDR2 is SNEGSKA (reference sequence). V lost 6 bases, J lost 0 bases, and 15 bases lay in between. The CDR3 totals 15 residues. In nucleotides, the CDR3 is TGCAGTGCCCCGAAGCGGCGTACCTCCTACAATGAGCAGTTCTTC. This encodes CSAPKRRTSYNEQFF.

Regarding this clonotype: This likely came from a read error, as a far larger clone is one base away. Given the absence of the conserved phenylalanine or tryptophan at the CDR3 end, a read error is likely. This chain links TRBV28 with TRBJ2-7; TRBD2 might be the D (6 bases). V shed 3 bases and J shed 4 bases, with 10 bases lying between them. Germline CDR1 and CDR2: MDHEN and SYDVKM. The CDR3 extends over 13 amino acids. DNA for the CDR3: TGTGCCAGCAGTTTGGGGGGACGGTACGAGCAGTACCTC. It codes for CASSLGGRYEQYL.

This clonotype was observed once. The J gene is TRBJ2-1, the V gene TRBV28; no clear D. This CDR3 comprises 11 residues. CDR1 and CDR2 (germline): MDHEN, SYDVKM. V gave up 6 bases and J gave up 10 bases, with 10 bases separating them. The CDR3, as DNA: TGTGCCAGCAGCCCCGGCCCAGAGCAGTTCTTC. Its translation is CASSPGPEQFF.

The chain employs TRBV4-1 and TRBJ2-5, with 7 nucleotides matching TRBD1. The J segment lost 5 bases and the V segment lost 2 bases, leaving 8 bases of the junction unmatched. This CDR3 has 15 residues. CDR1 is MGHRA, CDR2 YSYEKL, per germline. The CDR3 bases are TGCGCCAGCAGCCAAAGTTCCGGGACAGCGGAGACCCAGTACTTC. Protein sequence: CASSQSSGTAETQYF.

This clonotype was counted at least ten times. This chain joins TRBV5-6 and TRBJ2-7, with D unresolved. The ends were cut back, 0 bases at V and 2 bases at J, with 9 bases in the middle. This CDR3 has 14 amino acids. Germline V gene sequence: CDR1 SGHDT, CDR2 YYEEEE. DNA for the CDR3: TGTGCCAGCAGCTTGGATCTGGAACCCTACGAGCAGTACTTC. Its protein product is CASSLDLEPYEQYF.

At least ten counts were recorded for this clonotype. The chain is built from TRBV7-8 and TRBJ2-7; D is ambiguous. Germline V lookup: CDR1 SGHVS, CDR2 FQNEAQ. With 6 bases removed from V and 3 bases from J, the gap between germline ends came to 18 bases. The length of the CDR3 is 15 residues. The CDR3 loop reads CASRSVGQEFYEQYF. The CDR3 DNA sequence: TGTGCCAGCAGATCCGTCGGGCAGGAATTCTACGAGCAGTACTTC. The full variable domain, with the rest looked up from reference TRBV7-8 and TRBJ2-7, is GAGVSQSPRYKVAKRGQDVALRCDPISGHVSLFWYQQALGQGPEFLTYFQNEAQLDKSGLPSDRFFAERPEGSVSTLKIQRTQQEDSAVYLCASRSVGQEFYEQYFGPGTRLTVT.

This clonotype was counted between two and nine times. The chain employs TRBV15 and TRBJ2-7, with TRBD1 matching over 7 bases. Germline CDR1 reads LNHNV; CDR2 reads YYDKDF (reference sequence). Trimming took 4 bases from V and 2 from J; bases not matched to a gene: 5. The CDR3 has 14 residues. The CDR3 region has the DNA TGTGCCACCAGCACATCGACAGGGCCCTACGAGCAGTACTTC. It yields the protein CATSTSTGPYEQYF.

This chain links TRBV20-1 with TRBJ2-3, with 9 bases lining up with TRBD2. Germline values: CDR1 DFQATT, CDR2 SNEGSKA (reference sequence). This CDR3 is built from 14 residues. The V and J ends lost 3 bases and 5 bases, in that order; junction bases with no gene match: 6. The CDR3 DNA is TGCAGTGCTAGTTTGAGCGGGAGGCTAGATACGCAGTATTTT. Encoded protein: CSASLSGRLDTQYF.

The chain uses TRBV6-5 and TRBJ2-3; D remains unclear. This CDR3 has 16 residues. Trimming took 2 bases from V and 0 from J, leaving 12 bases between them. Germline lookup yields CDR1 MNHEY and CDR2 SVGAGI. The CDR3 sequence is CASSYGGALSTDTQYF. CDR3 sequence (DNA): TGTGCCAGCAGTTACGGCGGCGCACTAAGCACAGATACGCAGTATTTT.

This clonotype was detected ten times or more. The J gene is TRBJ2-3, the V gene TRBV28; 10 positions match TRBD1. This CDR3 is built from 16 residues. V lost 1 base to trimming and J lost 5 bases; unmatched junction nucleotides: 6. Germline-derived CDR1 and CDR2 are MDHEN and SYDVKM. CDR3 region: CASSLLGTGDEDTQYF. The CDR3 bases are TGTGCCAGCAGTTTATTAGGGACAGGGGACGAAGATACGCAGTATTTT. Using reference TRBV28 and TRBJ2-3 for the parts outside the CDR3, the full variable domain is DVKVTQSSRYLVKRTGEKVFLECVQDMDHENMFWYRQDPGLGLRLIYFSYDVKMKEKGDIPEGYSVSREKKERFSLILESASTNQTSMYLCASSLLGTGDEDTQYFGPGTRLTVL.

The J gene is TRBJ2-7, the V gene TRBV14; the D is unclear. V lost 3 bases, J lost 0 bases, and 6 bases lay in between. The CDR3 is 13 residues long. Looked up from germline, CDR1 is SGHDN and CDR2 is FVKESK. CDR3 coding DNA: TGTGCCAGCAGCCACTCCAGCTCCTACGAGCAGTACTTC. As protein: CASSHSSSYEQYF. Based on the CDR3 plus reference TRBV14 and TRBJ2-7, the full variable domain is EAGVTQFPSHSVIEKGQTVTLRCDPISGHDNLYWYRRVMGKEIKFLLHFVKESKQDESGMPNNRFLAERTGGTYSTLKVQPAELEDSGVYFCASSHSSSYEQYFGPGTRLTVT.

This clonotype was observed many times. This CDR3 reads CSAARDRGGNEQFF. Here the CDR3 DNA reads TGCAGTGCTGCCCGGGACAGGGGAGGAAATGAGCAGTTCTTC. The chain carries TRBV20-1 and TRBJ2-1, with 10 bases aligning to TRBD1. Trimming at V came to 5 bases and at J to 7 bases, leaving 8 bases not matched to a gene. The CDR3 totals 14 residues. Germline V lookup: CDR1 DFQATT, CDR2 SNEGSKA (reference sequence).